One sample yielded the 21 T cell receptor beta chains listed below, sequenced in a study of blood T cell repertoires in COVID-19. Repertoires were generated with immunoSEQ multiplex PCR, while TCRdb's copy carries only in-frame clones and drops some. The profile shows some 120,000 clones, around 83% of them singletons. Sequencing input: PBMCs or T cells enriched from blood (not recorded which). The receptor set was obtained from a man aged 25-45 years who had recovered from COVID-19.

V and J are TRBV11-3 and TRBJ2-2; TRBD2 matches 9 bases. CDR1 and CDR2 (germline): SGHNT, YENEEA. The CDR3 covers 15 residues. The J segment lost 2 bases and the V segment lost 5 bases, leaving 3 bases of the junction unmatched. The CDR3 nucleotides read TGTGCCAGCAGCCCCGGGACTAGCAACACCGGGGAGCTGTTTTTT. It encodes CASSPGTSNTGELFF. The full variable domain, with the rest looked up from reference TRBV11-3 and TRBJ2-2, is EAGVVQSPRYKIIEKKQPVAFWCNPISGHNTLYWYLQNLGQGPELLIRYENEEAVDDSQLPKDRFSAERLKGVDSTLKIQPAELGDSAVYLCASSPGTSNTGELFFGEGSRLTVL.

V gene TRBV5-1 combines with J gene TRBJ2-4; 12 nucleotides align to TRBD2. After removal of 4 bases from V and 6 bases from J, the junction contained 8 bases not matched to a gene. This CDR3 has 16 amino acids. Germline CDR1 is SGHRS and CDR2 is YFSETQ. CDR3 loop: CASSALAGGPRNIQYF. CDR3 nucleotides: TGCGCCAGCAGCGCGCTAGCGGGGGGGCCAAGAAACATTCAGTACTTC.

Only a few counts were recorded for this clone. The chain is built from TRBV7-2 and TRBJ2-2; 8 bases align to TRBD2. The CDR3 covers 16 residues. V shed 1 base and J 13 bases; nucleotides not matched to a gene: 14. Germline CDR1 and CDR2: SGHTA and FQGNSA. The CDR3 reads CASSLDTSGALRGLFF. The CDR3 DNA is TGTGCCAGCAGCTTAGATACTAGCGGAGCCCTCAGGGGGCTGTTTTTT.

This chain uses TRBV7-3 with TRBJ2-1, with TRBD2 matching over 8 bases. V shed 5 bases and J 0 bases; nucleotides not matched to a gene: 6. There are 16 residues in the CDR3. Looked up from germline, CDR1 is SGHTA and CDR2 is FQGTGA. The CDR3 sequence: CASSPAGGLSYNEQFF. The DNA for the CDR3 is TGTGCCAGCAGCCCGGCGGGGGGCCTCTCCTACAATGAGCAGTTCTTC.

The CDR3, as DNA: TGTGCCAGCAGCGCTAGGACTAGCGGGAGAGATACGCAGTATTTT. It yields the protein CASSARTSGRDTQYF. This chain joins TRBV9 and TRBJ2-3, with 13 bases matching TRBD2. The CDR3 consists of 15 residues. V dropped 3 bases and J dropped 5; count of bases not matched to a gene: 3. Germline loops: CDR1 SGDLS, CDR2 YYNGEE.

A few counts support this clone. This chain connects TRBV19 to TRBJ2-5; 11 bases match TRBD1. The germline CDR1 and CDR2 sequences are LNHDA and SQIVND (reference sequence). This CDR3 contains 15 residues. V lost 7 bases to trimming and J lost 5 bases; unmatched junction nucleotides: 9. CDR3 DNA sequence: TGTGCCAGTACTATTAGGACAGGGGGCACGGAGACCCAGTACTTC. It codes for CASTIRTGGTETQYF.

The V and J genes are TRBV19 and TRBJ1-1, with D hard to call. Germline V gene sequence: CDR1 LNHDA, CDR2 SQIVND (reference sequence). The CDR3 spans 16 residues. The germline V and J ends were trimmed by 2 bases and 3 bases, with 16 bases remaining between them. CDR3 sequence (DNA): TGTGCCAGTAGTATAAACTCCGGGGTCGAGGACACTGAAGCTTTCTTT. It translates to CASSINSGVEDTEAFF.

CDR3 DNA: TGTGCCAGCTGTTTGACCGGGACAGGGGGTGAAAAACTGTTTTTT. It translates to CASCLTGTGGEKLFF. The chain couples TRBV2 to TRBJ1-4; 11 bases agree with TRBD1. The germline V gene has CDR1 SNHLY and CDR2 FYNNEI. CDR3 length equals 15 residues. Germline trimming cut 8 bases from V and 7 bases from J; bases unmatched to any gene: 9.

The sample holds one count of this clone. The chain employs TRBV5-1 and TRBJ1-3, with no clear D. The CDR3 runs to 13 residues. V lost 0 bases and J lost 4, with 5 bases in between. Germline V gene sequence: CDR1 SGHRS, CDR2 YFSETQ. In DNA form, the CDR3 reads TGCGCCAGCAGCTTGGGGCAGGGAAACACCATATATTTT. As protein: CASSLGQGNTIYF.

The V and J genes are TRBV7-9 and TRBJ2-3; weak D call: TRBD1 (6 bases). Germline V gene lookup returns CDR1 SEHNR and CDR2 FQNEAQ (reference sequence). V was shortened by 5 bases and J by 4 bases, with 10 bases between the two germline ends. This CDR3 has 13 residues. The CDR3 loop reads CASSTSGADTQYF. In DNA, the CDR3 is TGTGCCAGCAGCACCTCAGGGGCAGATACGCAGTATTTT.

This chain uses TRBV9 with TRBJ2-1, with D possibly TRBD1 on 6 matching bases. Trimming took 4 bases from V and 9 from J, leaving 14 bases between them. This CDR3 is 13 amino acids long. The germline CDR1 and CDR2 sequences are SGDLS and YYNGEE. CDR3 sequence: CASSLQGLGEQFF. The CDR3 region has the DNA TGTGCCAGCAGCTTACAGGGATTAGGTGAGCAGTTCTTC.

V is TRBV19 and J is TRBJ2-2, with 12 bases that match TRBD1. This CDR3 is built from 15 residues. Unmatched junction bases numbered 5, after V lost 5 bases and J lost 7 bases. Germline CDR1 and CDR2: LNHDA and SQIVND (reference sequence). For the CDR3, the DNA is TGTGCCAGTAGTGCTGGGACAGGGGGCAGCGGGGAGCTGTTTTTT. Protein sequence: CASSAGTGGSGELFF.

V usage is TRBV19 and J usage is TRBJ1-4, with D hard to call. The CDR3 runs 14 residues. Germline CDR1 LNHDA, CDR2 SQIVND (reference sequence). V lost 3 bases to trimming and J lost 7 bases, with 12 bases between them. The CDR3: CASSMNGDREKLFF. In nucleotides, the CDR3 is TGTGCCAGTAGTATGAACGGGGATCGTGAAAAACTGTTTTTT.

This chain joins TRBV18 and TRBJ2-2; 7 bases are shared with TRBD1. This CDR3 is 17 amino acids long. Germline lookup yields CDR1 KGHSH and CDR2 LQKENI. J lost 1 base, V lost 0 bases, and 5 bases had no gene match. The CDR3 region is CASSPPRSGGNTGELFF. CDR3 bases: TGTGCCAGCTCACCACCGCGTTCAGGGGGGAACACCGGGGAGCTGTTTTTT.

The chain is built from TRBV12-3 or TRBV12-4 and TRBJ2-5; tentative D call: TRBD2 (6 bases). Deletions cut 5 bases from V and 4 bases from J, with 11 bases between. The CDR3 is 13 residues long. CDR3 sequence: CASSSGSAETQYF. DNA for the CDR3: TGTGCCAGCAGTAGCGGGTCCGCAGAGACCCAGTACTTC.

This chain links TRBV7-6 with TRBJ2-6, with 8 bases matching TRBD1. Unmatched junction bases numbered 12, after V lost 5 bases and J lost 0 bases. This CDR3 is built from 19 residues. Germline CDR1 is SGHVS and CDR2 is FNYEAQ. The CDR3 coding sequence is TGTGCCAGCAGCACCGCCCGGGACAGGCCTAGCTCTGGGGCCAACGTCCTGACTTTC. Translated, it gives CASSTARDRPSSGANVLTF.

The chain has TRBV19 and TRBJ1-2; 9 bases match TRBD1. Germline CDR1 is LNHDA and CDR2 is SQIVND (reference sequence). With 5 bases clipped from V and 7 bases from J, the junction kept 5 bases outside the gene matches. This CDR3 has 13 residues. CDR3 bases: TGTGCCAGTAGTCCCGGACAGGGGACTGGCTACACCTTC. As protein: CASSPGQGTGYTF.

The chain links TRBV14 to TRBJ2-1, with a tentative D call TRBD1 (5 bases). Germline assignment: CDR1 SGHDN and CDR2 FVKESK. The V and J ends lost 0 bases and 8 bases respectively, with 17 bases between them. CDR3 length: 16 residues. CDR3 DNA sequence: TGTGCCAGCAGCCAAGACTTAGGGCACAAAGGGGATGAGCAGTTCTTC. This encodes CASSQDLGHKGDEQFF.

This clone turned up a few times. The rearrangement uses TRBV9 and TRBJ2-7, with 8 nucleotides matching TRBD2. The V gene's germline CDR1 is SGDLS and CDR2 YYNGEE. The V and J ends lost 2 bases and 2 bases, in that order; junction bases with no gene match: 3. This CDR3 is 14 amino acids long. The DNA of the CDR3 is TGTGCCAGCAGCGTGGGACTAGGGGCCTACGAGCAGTACTTC. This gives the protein CASSVGLGAYEQYF. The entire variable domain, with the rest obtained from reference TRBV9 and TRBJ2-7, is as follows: DSGVTQTPKHLITATGQRVTLRCSPRSGDLSVYWYQQSLDQGLQFLIQYYNGEERAKGNILERFSAQQFPDLHSELNLSSLELGDSALYFCASSVGLGAYEQYFGPGTRLTVT.

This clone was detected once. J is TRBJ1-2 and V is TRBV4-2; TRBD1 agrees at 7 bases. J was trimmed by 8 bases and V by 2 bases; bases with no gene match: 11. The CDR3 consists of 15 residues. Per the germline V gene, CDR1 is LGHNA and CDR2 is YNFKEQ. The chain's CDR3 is CASSQKDRTIRGYTF. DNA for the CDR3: TGTGCCAGCAGCCAAAAGGACAGGACGATACGGGGCTACACCTTC.

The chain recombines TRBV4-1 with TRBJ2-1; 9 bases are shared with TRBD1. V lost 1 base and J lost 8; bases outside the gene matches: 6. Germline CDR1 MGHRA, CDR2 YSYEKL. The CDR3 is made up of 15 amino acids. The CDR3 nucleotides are TGCGCCAGCAGCCAAGTGGGACAGGGAATGTATGAGCAGTTCTTC. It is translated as CASSQVGQGMYEQFF.